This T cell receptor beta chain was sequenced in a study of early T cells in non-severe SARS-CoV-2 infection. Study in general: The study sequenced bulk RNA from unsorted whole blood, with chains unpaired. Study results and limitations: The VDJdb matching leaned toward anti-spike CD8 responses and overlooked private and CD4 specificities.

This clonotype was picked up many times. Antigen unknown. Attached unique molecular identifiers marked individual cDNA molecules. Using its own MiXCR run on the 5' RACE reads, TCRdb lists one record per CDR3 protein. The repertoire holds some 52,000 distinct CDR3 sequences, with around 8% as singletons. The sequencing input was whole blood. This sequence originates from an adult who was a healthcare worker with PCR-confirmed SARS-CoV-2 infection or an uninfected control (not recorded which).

The CDR3 DNA follows: TGTGCCTGGAGTGGGGGGTTCCCAACTAATGAAAAACTGTTTTTT. Encoded protein: CAWSGGFPTNEKLFF. The chain carries TRBV30 and TRBJ1-4; weak D call: TRBD1 (5 bases). V lost 1 base to trimming and J lost 0 bases, with 9 bases between them. CDR1 is GTSNPN, CDR2 SVGIG, per germline (reference sequence). The CDR3 loop spans 15 amino acids.